This T cell receptor (beta chain) stems from a study of blood T cell repertoires in COVID-19. Authors' processing steps: Researchers report that nucleated cell counts were estimated from reference gene primer amplification. The data were produced by immunoSEQ multiplex PCR, yet TCRdb's version contains in-frame clones alone and is incomplete. V and J calls plus clone size are reproduced from that table; the DNA served to infer D and trimming. Of approximately 230,000 clones listed, 84% were seen once; the top ten hold 20%. Germline V lookup: CDR1 LNHDA, CDR2 SQIVND (reference sequence). Trimming removed 0 bases at V and 3 bases at J, with 12 bases between. This CDR3 spans 15 amino acids.

The sequence derives from a man younger than 45 with active or convalescent COVID-19. Sequenced sample: peripheral blood. The chain carries TRBV19 and TRBJ2-7, with a weak D call TRBD2 (5 bases). This CDR3 is CASSIETSSHYEQYF. The DNA of the CDR3 is TGTGCCAGTAGTATAGAAACTAGTTCCCACTACGAGCAGTACTTC.